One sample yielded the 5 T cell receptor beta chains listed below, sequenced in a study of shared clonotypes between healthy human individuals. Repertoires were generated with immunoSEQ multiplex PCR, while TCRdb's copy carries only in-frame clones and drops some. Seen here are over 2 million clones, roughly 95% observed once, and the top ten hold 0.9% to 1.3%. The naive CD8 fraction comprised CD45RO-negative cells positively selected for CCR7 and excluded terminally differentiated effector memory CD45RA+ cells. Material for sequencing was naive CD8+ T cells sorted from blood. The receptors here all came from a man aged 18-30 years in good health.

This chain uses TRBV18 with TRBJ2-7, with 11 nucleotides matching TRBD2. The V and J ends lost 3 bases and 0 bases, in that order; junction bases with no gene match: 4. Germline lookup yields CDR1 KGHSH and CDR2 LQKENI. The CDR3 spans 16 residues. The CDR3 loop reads CASSPTSGASSYEQYF. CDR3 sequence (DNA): TGTGCCAGCTCACCGACTAGCGGGGCGAGCTCCTACGAGCAGTACTTC. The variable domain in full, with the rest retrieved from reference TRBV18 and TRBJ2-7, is NAGVMQNPRHLVRRRGQEARLRCSPMKGHSHVYWYRQLPEEGLKFMVYLQKENIIDESGMPKERFSAEFPKEGPSILRIQQVVRGDSAAYFCASSPTSGASSYEQYFGPGTRLTVT.

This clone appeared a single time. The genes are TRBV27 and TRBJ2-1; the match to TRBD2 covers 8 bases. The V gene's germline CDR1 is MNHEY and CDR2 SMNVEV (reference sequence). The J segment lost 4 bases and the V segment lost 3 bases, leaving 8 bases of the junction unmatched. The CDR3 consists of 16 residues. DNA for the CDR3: TGTGCCAGCAGTTTCGCAGCGGGAGAATATTACAATGAGCAGTTCTTC. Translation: CASSFAAGEYYNEQFF.

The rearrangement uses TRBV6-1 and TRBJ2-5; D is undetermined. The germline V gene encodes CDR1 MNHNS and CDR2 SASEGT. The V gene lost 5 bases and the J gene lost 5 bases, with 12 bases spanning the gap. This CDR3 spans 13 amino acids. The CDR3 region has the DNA TGTGCCAGCAGTCCTTCGGTAGGGGAGACCCAGTACTTC. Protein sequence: CASSPSVGETQYF.

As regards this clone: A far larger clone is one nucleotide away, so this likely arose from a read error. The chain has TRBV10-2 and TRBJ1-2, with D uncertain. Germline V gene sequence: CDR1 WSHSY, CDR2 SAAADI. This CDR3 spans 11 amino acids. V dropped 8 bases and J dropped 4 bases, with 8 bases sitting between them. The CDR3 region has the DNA TGCGCCAGCCGCGACGGCTATGGCTACACCTTC. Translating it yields CASRDGYGYTF.

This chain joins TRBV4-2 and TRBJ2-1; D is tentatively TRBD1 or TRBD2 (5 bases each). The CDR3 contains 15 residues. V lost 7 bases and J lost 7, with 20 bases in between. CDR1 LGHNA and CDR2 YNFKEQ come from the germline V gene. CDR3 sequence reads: CASTLSGTLRNEQFF. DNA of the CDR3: TGTGCCAGCACCTTATCCGGGACGCTTAGGAATGAGCAGTTCTTC.